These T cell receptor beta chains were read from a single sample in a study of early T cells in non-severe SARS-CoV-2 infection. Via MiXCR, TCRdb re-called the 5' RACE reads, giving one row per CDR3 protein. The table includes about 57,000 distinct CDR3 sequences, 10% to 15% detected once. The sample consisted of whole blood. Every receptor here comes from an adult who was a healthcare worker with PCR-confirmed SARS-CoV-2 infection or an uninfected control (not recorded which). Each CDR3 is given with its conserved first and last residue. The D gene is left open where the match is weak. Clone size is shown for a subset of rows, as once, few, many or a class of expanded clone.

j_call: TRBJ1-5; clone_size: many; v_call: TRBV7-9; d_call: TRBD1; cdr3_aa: CASSPEQGAYQPQHF; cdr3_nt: TGTGCCAGCAGCCCTGAACAGGGGGCCTATCAGCCCCAGCATTTT
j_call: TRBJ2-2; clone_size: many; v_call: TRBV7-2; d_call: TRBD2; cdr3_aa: CASSLTGGNTGELFF; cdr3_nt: TGTGCCAGCAGCTTAACGGGGGGGAACACCGGGGAGCTGTTTTTT
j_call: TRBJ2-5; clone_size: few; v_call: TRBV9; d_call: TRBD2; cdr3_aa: CASSVRPLMLGLAGGSDQETQYF; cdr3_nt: TGTGCCAGCAGCGTCCGACCGTTAATGCTGGGACTAGCGGGGGGCTCGGACCAAGAGACCCAGTACTTC
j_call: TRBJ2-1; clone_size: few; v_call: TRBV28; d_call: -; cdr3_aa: CASSLTASYNEQFF; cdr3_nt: TGTGCCAGCAGTCTGACAGCGTCCTACAATGAGCAGTTCTTC
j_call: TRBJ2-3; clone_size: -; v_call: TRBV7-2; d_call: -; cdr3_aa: CASSERTPADTQYF; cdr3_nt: TGTGCCAGCAGCGAACGTACGCCTGCAGATACGCAGTATTTT
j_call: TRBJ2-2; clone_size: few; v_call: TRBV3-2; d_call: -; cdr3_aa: CASSPIGLANTGELFF; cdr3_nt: TGTGCCAGCAGCCCCATAGGACTGGCGAACACCGGGGAGCTGTTTTTT
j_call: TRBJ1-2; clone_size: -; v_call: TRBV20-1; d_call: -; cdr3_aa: CSATTGRGQNTF; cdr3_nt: TGCAGTGCGACAACAGGTCGGGGGCAGAACACCTTC
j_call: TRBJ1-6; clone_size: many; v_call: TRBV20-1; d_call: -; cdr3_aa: CSALGQSSYNSPLHF; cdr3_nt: TGCAGTGCTCTAGGACAGAGCTCCTATAATTCACCCCTCCACTTT
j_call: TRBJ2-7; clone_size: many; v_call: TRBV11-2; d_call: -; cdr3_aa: CASSLDSPGHEQYF; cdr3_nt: TGTGCCAGCAGCTTAGATTCTCCGGGCCACGAGCAGTACTTC
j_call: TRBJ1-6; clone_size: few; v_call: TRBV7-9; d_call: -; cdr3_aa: CASSAGTGNYNSPLHF; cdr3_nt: TGTGCCAGCAGCGCGGGGACTGGCAATTATAATTCACCCCTCCACTTT
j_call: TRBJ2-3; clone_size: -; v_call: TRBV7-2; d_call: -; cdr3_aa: CASSLQASDTQYF; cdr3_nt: TGTGCCAGCAGCTTACAGGCCTCAGATACGCAGTATTTT
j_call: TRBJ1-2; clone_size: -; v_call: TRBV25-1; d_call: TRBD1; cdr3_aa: CASSNPGQGRGYTF; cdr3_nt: TGTGCCAGCAGTAACCCGGGACAGGGTAGGGGCTACACCTTC
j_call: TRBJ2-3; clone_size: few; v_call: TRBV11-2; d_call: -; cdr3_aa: CASSPPTGTSTDTQYF; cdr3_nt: TGTGCCAGCAGCCCACCGACTGGTACTAGCACAGATACGCAGTATTTT
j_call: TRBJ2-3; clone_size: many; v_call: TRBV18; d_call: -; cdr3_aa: CASSPFGTYGTDTQYF; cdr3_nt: TGTGCCAGCTCACCCTTCGGGACATACGGAACAGATACGCAGTATTTT
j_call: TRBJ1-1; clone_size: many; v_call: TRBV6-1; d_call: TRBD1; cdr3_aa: CASSESSGGTEAFF; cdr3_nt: TGTGCCAGCAGTGAATCTTCAGGGGGCACTGAAGCTTTCTTT
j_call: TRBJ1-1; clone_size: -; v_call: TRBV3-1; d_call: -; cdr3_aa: CASSQQRGEMNTEAFF; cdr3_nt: TGTGCCAGCAGCCAGCAACGGGGGGAGATGAACACTGAAGCTTTCTTT
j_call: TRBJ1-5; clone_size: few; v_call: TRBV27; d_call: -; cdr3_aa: CASSSDRGSNQPQHF; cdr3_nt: TGTGCCAGCAGTTCGGACAGAGGGTCTAATCAGCCCCAGCATTTT
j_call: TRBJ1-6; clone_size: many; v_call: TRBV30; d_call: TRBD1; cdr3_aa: CAWRLTGINSPLHF; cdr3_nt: TGTGCCTGGAGACTGACAGGGATTAATTCACCCCTCCACTTT
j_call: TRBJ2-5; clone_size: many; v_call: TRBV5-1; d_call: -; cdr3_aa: CASSFGTIHYF; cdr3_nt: TGCGCCAGCAGCTTCGGGACGATACACTACTTC
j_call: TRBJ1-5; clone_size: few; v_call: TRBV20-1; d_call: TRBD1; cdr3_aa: CSAQGGAPGNQPQHF; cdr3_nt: TGCAGTGCCCAGGGGGGGGCGCCGGGCAATCAGCCCCAGCATTTT
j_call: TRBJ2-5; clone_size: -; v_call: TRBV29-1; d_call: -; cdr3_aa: CSADSSWTQYF; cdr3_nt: TGCAGCGCCGACTCAAGTTGGACCCAGTACTTC
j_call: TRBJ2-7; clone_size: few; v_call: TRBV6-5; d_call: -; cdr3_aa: CATGRPQGLGEQYF; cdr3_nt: TGTGCCACCGGTAGGCCGCAGGGTTTAGGCGAGCAGTACTTC
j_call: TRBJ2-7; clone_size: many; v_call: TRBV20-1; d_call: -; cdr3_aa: CSATGGETYEQYF; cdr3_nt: TGCAGTGCCACCGGGGGTGAAACCTACGAGCAGTACTTC
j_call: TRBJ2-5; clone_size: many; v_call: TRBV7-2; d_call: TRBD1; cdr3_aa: CASTRTGNLVVETQYF; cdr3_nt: TGTGCCAGCACGAGGACAGGGAACTTGGTGGTGGAGACCCAGTACTTC
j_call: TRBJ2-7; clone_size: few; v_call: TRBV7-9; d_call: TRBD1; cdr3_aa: CASSSGQGSYEQYF; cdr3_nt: TGTGCCAGCAGCTCCGGACAGGGAAGCTACGAGCAGTACTTC
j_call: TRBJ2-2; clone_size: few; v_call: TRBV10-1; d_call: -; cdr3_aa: CASSESIMAGGELFF; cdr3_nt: TGCGCCAGCAGTGAGTCGATTATGGCCGGCGGGGAGCTGTTTTTT
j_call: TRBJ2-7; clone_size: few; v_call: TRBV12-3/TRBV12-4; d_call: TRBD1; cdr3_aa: CASSTRPTGPNF; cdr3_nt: TGTGCCAGCAGCACTCGCCCGACAGGGCCTAACTTC
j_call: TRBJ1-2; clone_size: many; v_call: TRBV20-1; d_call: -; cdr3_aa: CSALLRDGYGYTF; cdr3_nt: TGCAGTGCCCTTCTGAGGGACGGCTATGGCTACACCTTC
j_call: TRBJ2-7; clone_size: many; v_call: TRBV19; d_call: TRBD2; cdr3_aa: CASSIRGAGASSYEQYF; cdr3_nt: TGTGCCAGTAGTATCCGGGGAGCGGGGGCAAGCTCCTACGAGCAGTACTTC
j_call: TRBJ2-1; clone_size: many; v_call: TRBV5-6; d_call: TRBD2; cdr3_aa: CASRSGTSVYNEQFF; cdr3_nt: TGTGCCAGCAGGTCCGGGACTAGCGTGTACAATGAGCAGTTCTTC
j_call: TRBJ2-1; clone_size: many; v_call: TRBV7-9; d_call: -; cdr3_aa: CASSTGRTTNEQFF; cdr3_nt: TGTGCCAGCAGCACTGGACGGACAACAAATGAGCAGTTCTTC
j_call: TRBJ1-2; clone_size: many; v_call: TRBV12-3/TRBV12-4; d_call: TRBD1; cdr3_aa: CASSPDRGRRGYTF; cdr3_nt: TGTGCCAGCAGTCCGGACAGGGGTAGGAGAGGCTACACCTTC
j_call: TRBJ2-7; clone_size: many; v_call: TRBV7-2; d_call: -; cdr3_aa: CASSRRDGTYEQYF; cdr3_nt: TGTGCCAGCAGCAGGAGGGACGGAACCTACGAGCAGTACTTC
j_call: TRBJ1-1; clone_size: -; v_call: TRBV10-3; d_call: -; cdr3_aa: CAISESLVQGSEAFF; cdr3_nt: TGTGCCATCAGTGAGTCACTTGTTCAGGGTTCTGAAGCTTTCTTT
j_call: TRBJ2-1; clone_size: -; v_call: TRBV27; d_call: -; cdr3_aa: CASSLLGAGEQFF; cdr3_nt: TGTGCCAGCAGTTTACTGGGGGCGGGTGAGCAGTTCTTC
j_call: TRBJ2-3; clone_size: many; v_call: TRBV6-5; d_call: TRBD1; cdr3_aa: CASSYGFRDSDTQYF; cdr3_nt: TGTGCCAGCAGTTACGGGTTTCGGGACAGCGATACGCAGTATTTT
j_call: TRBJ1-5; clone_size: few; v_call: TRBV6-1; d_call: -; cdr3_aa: CASSPNLPGLNSNQPQHF; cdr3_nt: TGTGCCAGCTCTCCGAACCTCCCGGGCCTGAATAGCAATCAGCCCCAGCATTTT
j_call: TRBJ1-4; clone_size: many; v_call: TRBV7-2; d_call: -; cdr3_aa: CASSLAVSNEKLFF; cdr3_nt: TGTGCCAGCAGCTTAGCCGTCTCTAATGAAAAACTGTTTTTT
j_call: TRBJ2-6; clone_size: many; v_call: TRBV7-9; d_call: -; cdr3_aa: CASSLMGAGANVLTF; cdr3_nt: TGTGCCAGCAGCTTAATGGGGGCTGGGGCCAACGTCCTGACTTTC
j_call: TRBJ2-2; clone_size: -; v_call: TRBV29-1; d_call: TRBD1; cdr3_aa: CSVTGGTGELFF; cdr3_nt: TGCAGCGTTACAGGGGGGACCGGGGAGCTGTTTTTT
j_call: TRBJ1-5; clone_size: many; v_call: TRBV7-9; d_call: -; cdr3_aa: CASSPAGRGGNQPQHF; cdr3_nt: TGTGCCAGCAGCCCAGCCGGACGGGGCGGGAATCAGCCCCAGCATTTT
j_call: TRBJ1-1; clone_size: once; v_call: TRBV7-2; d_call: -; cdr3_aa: CASSLGLETEAFF; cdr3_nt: TGTGCCAGCAGCTTAGGATTGGAGACTGAAGCTTTCTTT
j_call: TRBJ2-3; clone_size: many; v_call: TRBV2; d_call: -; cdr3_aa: CASSDSYPTDTQYF; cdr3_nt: TGTGCCAGCAGTGATTCATACCCCACAGATACGCAGTATTTT
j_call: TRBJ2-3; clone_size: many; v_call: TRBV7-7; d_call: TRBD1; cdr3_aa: CASSAGQGRSDTQYF; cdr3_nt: TGTGCCAGCAGCGCGGGACAGGGAAGATCAGATACGCAGTATTTT
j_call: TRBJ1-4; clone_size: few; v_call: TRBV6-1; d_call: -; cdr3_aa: CATSGRSFNEKLFF; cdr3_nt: TGTGCCACCTCGGGACGATCCTTCAATGAAAAACTGTTTTTT
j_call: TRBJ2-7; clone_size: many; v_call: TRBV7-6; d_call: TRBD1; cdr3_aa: CASSSFTGTGVDEQYF; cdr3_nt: TGTGCCAGCAGCTCGTTCACCGGGACAGGGGTCGACGAGCAGTACTTC
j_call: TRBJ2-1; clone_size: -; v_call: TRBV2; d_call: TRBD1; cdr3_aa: CASSARDREVNEQFF; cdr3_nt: TGTGCCAGCAGTGCCCGGGACAGGGAGGTCAATGAGCAGTTCTTC
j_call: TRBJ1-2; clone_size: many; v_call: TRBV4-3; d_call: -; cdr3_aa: CASSQQEANYGYTF; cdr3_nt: TGCGCCAGCAGCCAACAGGAAGCTAACTATGGCTACACCTTC
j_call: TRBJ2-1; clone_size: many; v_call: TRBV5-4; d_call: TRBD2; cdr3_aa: CASSRGGAGAYNEQFF; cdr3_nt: TGTGCCAGCAGCCGCGGGGGGGCAGGCGCGTACAATGAGCAGTTCTTC
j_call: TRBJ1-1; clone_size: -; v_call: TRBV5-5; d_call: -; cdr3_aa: CASSSVPAVANTEAFF; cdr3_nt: TGTGCCAGCAGCTCCGTCCCGGCCGTTGCTAACACTGAAGCTTTCTTT
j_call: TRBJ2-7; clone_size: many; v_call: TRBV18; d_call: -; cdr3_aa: CASSVRDGSYEQYF; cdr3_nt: TGTGCCAGCTCAGTCCGGGACGGATCCTACGAGCAGTACTTC
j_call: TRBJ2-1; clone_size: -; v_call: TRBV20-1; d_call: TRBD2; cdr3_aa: CSARVATSGGNEQFF; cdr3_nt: TGCAGTGCTAGAGTGGCGACTAGCGGGGGGAATGAGCAGTTCTTC
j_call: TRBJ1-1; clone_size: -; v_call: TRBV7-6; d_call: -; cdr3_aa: CASSVIENTEAFF; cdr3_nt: TGTGCCAGCAGCGTAATAGAGAACACTGAAGCTTTCTTT
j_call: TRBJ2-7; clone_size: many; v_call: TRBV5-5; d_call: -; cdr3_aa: CASSLDEQYF; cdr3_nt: TGTGCCAGCAGCTTGGACGAGCAGTACTTC